The T cell receptor beta chain under discussion was sequenced for a study of early T cells in non-severe SARS-CoV-2 infection. Study at large: Investigators sequenced bulk RNA drawn from unsorted whole blood, and chains remained unpaired. Study-wide results and caveats: The study's VDJdb matching favored anti-spike CD8 responses and missed private and CD4 specificities.

Each single cDNA molecule received a unique molecular identifier. TCRdb itself ran the 5' RACE reads through MiXCR, one entry per CDR3 protein. Among 50,000 or so distinct CDR3 sequences listed, about an eighth were seen once. There are many counts of this clonotype. The antigen is not known. CDR3 length: 18 amino acids. Germline V gene lookup returns CDR1 SGHNT and CDR2 YENEEA. V shed 5 bases, J shed 2 bases, and the junction held 11 bases outside the gene matches. This rearrangement joins TRBV11-3 to TRBJ2-1; 11 bases align to TRBD2. The TCR sequence derives from an adult who was a healthcare worker with PCR-confirmed SARS-CoV-2 infection or an uninfected control (not recorded which). The sequencing input was whole blood. This chain's CDR3 is CASSLPRGLAATYNEQFF. CDR3 DNA: TGTGCCAGCAGCCTACCAAGGGGACTAGCGGCCACCTACAATGAGCAGTTCTTC.